This T cell receptor (beta chain) is drawn from a study of shared clonotypes between healthy human individuals. Study conclusions and caveats: Among the subsets, naive ones generally showed larger estimated richness than memory ones.

TCRdb's copy holds only in-frame clones and misses some; the assay was immunoSEQ multiplex PCR. Among fewer than 700,000 clones listed, 85% to 95% were seen once. V lost 4 bases to trimming and J lost 6 bases, with 9 bases between them. Germline CDR1 reads SQVTM; CDR2 reads ANQGSEA. This CDR3 contains 11 residues. This clone has just a few counts. The target antigen is unknown. Terminally differentiated effector memory CD45RA+ cells were excluded by CCR7 positive selection of CD45RO-negative cells. Sequencing was performed on naive CD8+ T cells sorted from blood. The source of this sequence is a woman aged 30 to 39 in good health. The chain uses TRBV29-1 and TRBJ1-2; D might be TRBD1 (5 bases). The DNA of the CDR3 is TGCAGCGTTGTAACAGGCAATGGCTACACCTTC. Translated, it gives CSVVTGNGYTF.